These T cell receptor beta chains were read from a single sample in a study of identical twins. TCRdb itself ran the 5' RACE reads through MiXCR, one entry per CDR3 protein. There are hundreds of thousands of distinct CDR3 sequences in the sample; approximately 18% occur only once, and about an eighth lies in the top ten. The data were also submitted as part of a second study, on T cells expressing NK-cell markers.

Material: PBMCs. These receptors originate from a woman in her late teens or twenties in good health. Both conserved end residues are part of each CDR3. The D gene is left open where the match is weak. Expanded clones are given a class, and other clones once, few, many or no size at all.

d_gene | j_gene | abundance | v_gene | CDR3aa | CDR3nt
- | TRBJ2-3 | - | TRBV3-1 | CASTQTPTLKDTQYF | TGTGCCAGCACCCAAACCCCAACCCTAAAGGATACGCAGTATTTT
TRBD2 | TRBJ2-3 | - | TRBV9 | CASSRRGGPDTQYF | TGTGCCAGCAGCAGACGCGGGGGTCCAGATACGCAGTATTTT
TRBD1 | TRBJ2-3 | - | TRBV6-6 | CASSIDRADTQYF | TGTGCCAGCAGCATCGACAGGGCAGATACGCAGTATTTT
- | TRBJ2-1 | few | TRBV7-6 | CASSGRGGSYNEQFF | TGTGCCAGCTCGGGAAGAGGCGGGTCCTACAATGAGCAGTTCTTC
TRBD2 | TRBJ2-3 | - | TRBV4-3 | CASSQDDVAGARYF | TGCGCCAGCAGCCAAGACGACGTAGCGGGAGCGAGGTATTTT
TRBD2 | TRBJ2-1 | - | TRBV5-1 | CASSLAERGGIDEQFF | TGCGCCAGCAGCTTGGCAGAGCGGGGGGGCATAGATGAGCAGTTCTTC
- | TRBJ2-2 | - | TRBV7-2 | CARQKSGGKNTGELFF | TGTGCCCGACAGAAGTCTGGAGGGAAGAACACCGGGGAGCTGTTTTTT
- | TRBJ2-1 | - | TRBV11-1 | CAGALADFHYPRPNNEQFF | TGTGCCGGGGCCCTGGCAGATTTTCACTACCCGAGACCCAACAATGAGCAGTTCTTC
- | TRBJ2-2 | - | TRBV12-5 | CASGPGNTGELFF | TGTGCTAGTGGTCCAGGGAACACCGGGGAGCTGTTTTTT
- | TRBJ1-4 | - | TRBV20-1 | CSARDRQTVDEKLFF | TGCAGTGCTAGAGATCGGCAAACAGTAGATGAAAAACTGTTTTTT
- | TRBJ2-1 | many | TRBV5-8 | CASKAVGDEQFF | TGTGCCAGCAAAGCAGTGGGGGATGAGCAGTTCTTC
- | TRBJ2-3 | few | TRBV5-1 | CASYGGSTDTQYF | TGCGCCAGCTACGGCGGGAGCACAGATACGCAGTATTTT
- | TRBJ2-5 | few | TRBV15 | CATSSGRGGSQETQYF | TGTGCCACCAGCAGCGGGCGCGGGGGCTCCCAAGAGACCCAGTACTTC